The 14 T cell receptor beta chains in this list originate from one sample, sequenced in a study of post-analysis software for immune sequencing data. Study findings and constraints: Four to six TRBV segments, including TRBV5-6, TRBV5-1 and TRBV20-1, were more frequent in patients than controls.

These TCRs are of unknown antigen specificity. Unique molecular identifiers tagged the TCR beta cDNA libraries. In TCRdb, the PCR reads were re-called with MiXCR into one record per CDR3 protein. The sample carries 180,000 or so distinct CDR3 sequences, 25% to 30% recorded once. Sequences were obtained from blood. Receptors originate from a girl aged 2 to 17 with multiple sclerosis.

This clonotype was counted a few times. This chain uses TRBV5-1 with TRBJ1-1, with TRBD1 matching over 9 bases. V lost 0 bases to trimming and J lost 3 bases; unmatched junction nucleotides: 6. The CDR3 extends over 16 amino acids. CDR1 and CDR2 (germline): SGHRS, YFSETQ. This chain's CDR3 is CASSLGGTGTDTEAFF. The DNA for the CDR3 is TGCGCCAGCAGCTTGGGCGGGACAGGGACAGACACTGAAGCTTTCTTT.

Turning to this clonotype: A much larger clone differs by one base, so this may be a read error. The rearrangement joins TRBV5-5 to TRBJ2-7; tentatively, D is TRBD2 (5 bases). The CDR3 sequence is 13 residues long. The germline gives CDR1 SGHKS, CDR2 YYEKEE (reference sequence). Deletions cut 2 bases from V and 7 bases from J, with 13 bases between. The CDR3 region is CASSFVLTGEQYF. The CDR3 DNA sequence: TGTGCCAGCAGCTTCGTACTGACGGGAGAGCAGTACTTC.

Turning to this clonotype: This may stem from a read error, because a much larger clone lies one nucleotide away. CDR3 nucleotides: TGCACCAGCACCCGGGACGGACGAATAGATAACTATGGCTACACCTTC. Amino acid sequence: CTSTRDGRIDNYGYTF. The V and J genes are TRBV5-1 and TRBJ1-2; a possible D gene is TRBD1 (5 bases). The V gene's germline CDR1 is SGHRS and CDR2 YFSETQ. The CDR3 length is 16 residues.

This clonotype was detected many times. The chain recombines TRBV20-1 with TRBJ2-3; D possibly matches TRBD1 or TRBD2 (6 bases each). In germline, CDR1 is DFQATT, CDR2 SNEGSKA (reference sequence). This CDR3 is 15 amino acids long. The germline V and J ends were trimmed by 0 bases and 2 bases, with 12 bases remaining between them. Here the CDR3 reads CSARDLRGDTDTQYF. CDR3 in DNA: TGCAGTGCTAGAGATCTTAGGGGGGACACAGATACGCAGTATTTT.

This clonotype was seen only a few times. The chain has TRBV20-1 and TRBJ1-5; no firm D call. The V gene's germline CDR1 is DFQATT and CDR2 SNEGSKA (reference sequence). Trimming took off 2 bases at V and 8 bases at J, with 10 bases between the two ends. This CDR3 spans 12 amino acids. CDR3 DNA sequence: TGCAGTGCTAGACCCCCCTCCGAGCCCCAGCATTTT. It encodes CSARPPSEPQHF.

This clonotype showed up just a few times. The chain joins TRBV30 to TRBJ2-7; D not certain. The germline V gene encodes CDR1 GTSNPN and CDR2 SVGIG (reference sequence). Trimming took 2 bases from V and 1 from J, leaving 6 bases between them. The CDR3 length is 12 residues. The CDR3 DNA is TGTGCCTGGAGTAGGTCGTCCTACGAGCAGTACTTC. As protein: CAWSRSSYEQYF.

This clonotype was seen repeatedly, ten times or more. V and J are TRBV12-3 or TRBV12-4 and TRBJ2-7; D might be TRBD1 (8 bases). V was trimmed by 6 bases and J by 5 bases, leaving 14 bases between them. The CDR3 loop spans 13 amino acids. The CDR3 bases are TGTGCCAGCAGGAAACAGGGGGGGCACGAGCAGTACTTC. Amino acids: CASRKQGGHEQYF.

In regard to this clonotype: One base away lies a much larger clone, so this may be a sequencing read error. J is TRBJ2-7 and V is TRBV7-9; D not resolved. The J call is in doubt because the DNA end fits TRBJ2-4 better. The CDR3 extends over 16 amino acids. Germline CDR1 reads SEHNR; CDR2 reads FQNEAQ (reference sequence). The CDR3 DNA reads as TGTGCCAGCAGCTTAGGACGGCAGCTAACCAAAAACATTCAGTACTTC. This translates into CASSLGRQLTKNIQYF.

This clonotype was picked up many times. This chain connects TRBV11-2 to TRBJ2-5, with TRBD1 matching over 8 bases. The CDR3 is 16 amino acids. Germline lookup yields CDR1 SGHAT and CDR2 FQNNGV. V dropped 2 bases and J dropped 5; count of bases not matched to a gene: 10. The CDR3 nucleotides read TGTGCCAGCAGCTTATTCCAGACAGGGGTCGGGGAGACCCAGTACTTC. Its protein is CASSLFQTGVGETQYF.

The chain couples TRBV20-1 to TRBJ1-4; D remains unclear. The CDR3 runs to 15 residues. Trimming took off 2 bases at V and 5 bases at J, with 15 bases between the two ends. Per germline, CDR1 DFQATT and CDR2 SNEGSKA (reference sequence). The CDR3 loop is CSARRFGQLNEKLFF. For the CDR3, the DNA is TGCAGTGCTAGAAGGTTCGGGCAGCTCAATGAAAAACTGTTTTTT.

Only a few counts were recorded for this clonotype. The chain has TRBV10-3 and TRBJ1-5; no clear D. The CDR3 consists of 12 residues. V lost 3 bases and J lost 11, with 11 bases in between. Looked up from germline, CDR1 is ENHRY and CDR2 is SYGVKD. The CDR3 coding sequence is TGTGCCATCAGTGACAGCTCTCTCGCCCAGCATTTT. Translation gives CAISDSSLAQHF.

This clonotype was seen ten or more times. The rearrangement uses TRBV7-6 and TRBJ2-1; D may be TRBD2 (6 bases). V was pared by 2 bases and J by 6 bases, with 17 bases between. This CDR3 contains 16 residues. Germline V gene data show CDR1 as SGHVS and CDR2 as FNYEAQ. The DNA of the CDR3 is TGTGCCAGCAGCTTATCTGGTCCGGGAGTGAGCAATGAGCAGTTCTTC. Protein sequence: CASSLSGPGVSNEQFF.

The rearrangement joins TRBV6-1 to TRBJ1-1; D remains ambiguous. This CDR3 region has 17 residues. Germline V gene data show CDR1 as MNHNS and CDR2 as SASEGT. V shed 3 bases and J shed 1 base, with 18 bases lying between them. CDR3 bases: TGTGCCAGCAGTGACCTACGGGGAACCCTAAGGAACACTGAAGCTTTCTTT. Translation gives CASSDLRGTLRNTEAFF.

The chain has TRBV5-1 and TRBJ2-7; 9 bases agree with TRBD2. The CDR3 runs 18 residues. Germline CDR1 reads SGHRS; CDR2 reads YFSETQ. With 0 bases clipped from V and 7 bases from J, the junction kept 17 bases outside the gene matches. CDR3 in amino acids: CASSLGRAPGLAALEQYF. In DNA form, the CDR3 reads TGCGCCAGCAGCTTGGGCCGTGCCCCGGGACTAGCAGCCTTAGAGCAGTACTTC.